What follows are 32 T cell receptor beta chains derived from one specimen sequenced in a study of post-analysis software for immune sequencing data. Regarding the study as a whole: Compared with controls, patients had more of roughly five TRBV segments, including TRBV5-6, TRBV5-1 and TRBV20-1.

Sequencing libraries made from TCR beta cDNA carried unique molecular identifiers. TCRdb called the PCR reads again in MiXCR, with one record for every CDR3 protein. The data hold roughly 580,000 distinct CDR3 sequences, with roughly two fifths observed a single time. For these receptors, no antigen is known. Input material: blood. The receptor source for this set is a girl aged 5-17 years with multiple sclerosis.

This chain joins TRBV28 and TRBJ1-1, with 8 bases matching TRBD1. The trim removed 6 bases at V and 7 bases at J, leaving 10 bases unmatched. This CDR3 is built from 14 residues. Germline V gives CDR1 MDHEN, CDR2 SYDVKM. CDR3 sequence: CASSFVDRGGEAFF. The CDR3 DNA is TGTGCCAGCAGCTTCGTTGACAGGGGCGGTGAAGCTTTCTTT. The entire variable domain, with the rest obtained from reference TRBV28 and TRBJ1-1, is as follows: DVKVTQSSRYLVKRTGEKVFLECVQDMDHENMFWYRQDPGLGLRLIYFSYDVKMKEKGDIPEGYSVSREKKERFSLILESASTNQTSMYLCASSFVDRGGEAFFGQGTRLTVV.

The J gene is TRBJ1-2, the V gene TRBV12-5; D perhaps matches TRBD1 (5 bases). The CDR3 length is 13 residues. Looked up from germline, CDR1 is LGHNT and CDR2 is FRNRAP. Deletions cut 7 bases from V and 4 bases from J, with 13 bases between. In nucleotides, the CDR3 is TGTGCTAGTGATCCGGGGGGTGGCTATGGCTACACCTTC. Its translation: CASDPGGGYGYTF.

This clonotype was seen only a few times. CDR3 amino acids: CASSREPGLAGGLLSEQYF. In DNA form, the CDR3 reads TGTGCCAGCAGCCGGGAGCCGGGACTAGCGGGGGGTCTCCTGTCCGAGCAGTACTTC. The genes are TRBV7-3 and TRBJ2-7; 15 bases are shared with TRBD2. CDR3 length equals 19 residues. After removal of 5 bases from V and 6 bases from J, the junction contained 17 bases not matched to a gene. The V gene's germline CDR1 is SGHTA and CDR2 FQGTGA.

The chain carries TRBV6-4 and TRBJ1-2, with 12 bases identical to TRBD1. The CDR3 loop spans 15 amino acids. The trim removed 6 bases at V and 4 bases at J, leaving 6 bases unmatched. In germline, CDR1 is MRHNA, CDR2 SNTAGT. The chain's CDR3 is CASSTGTGGVYGYTF. CDR3 DNA: TGTGCCAGCAGCACCGGGACAGGGGGCGTCTATGGCTACACCTTC.

This clonotype was detected a few times. The chain joins TRBV6-5 to TRBJ2-4, with D maybe TRBD1 (5 bases). V lost 7 bases and J lost 0, with 16 bases in between. The CDR3 is made up of 16 amino acids. Germline V CDR1 and CDR2: MNHEY, SVGAGI. This CDR3 reads CASTTGPNLAKNIQYF. DNA of the CDR3: TGTGCCAGCACCACAGGACCTAACCTAGCCAAAAACATTCAGTACTTC.

This clonotype was picked up a small number of times. The chain is built from TRBV25-1 and TRBJ2-5; unclear D gene. The V gene's germline CDR1 is MGHDK and CDR2 SYGVNS. V gave up 3 bases and J gave up 5 bases, with 10 bases separating them. The CDR3 totals 13 residues. The CDR3 protein is CASSDWARETQYF. CDR3 nucleotide sequence: TGTGCCAGCAGTGATTGGGCTCGGGAGACCCAGTACTTC.

The sample holds one count of this clonotype. The J gene is TRBJ2-1, the V gene TRBV5-1; the D is unclear. V shed 4 bases and J shed 0 bases, with 11 bases lying between them. The germline V gene encodes CDR1 SGHRS and CDR2 YFSETQ. The CDR3 covers 15 residues. The CDR3 is CASSPLSSSYNEQFF. The CDR3 coding sequence is TGCGCCAGCAGCCCCTTGAGCTCCTCCTACAATGAGCAGTTCTTC.

In the case of this clonotype: A much larger clone differs by one base, so this may be a read error. The rearrangement links TRBV6-4 to TRBJ2-3; the match to TRBD1 covers 7 bases. Per the germline V gene, CDR1 is MRHNA and CDR2 is SNTAGT. There are 13 residues in the CDR3. The CDR3 spells CVSSDRGTDTQYF. The CDR3 DNA sequence: TGTGTCAGCAGTGACAGGGGCACAGATACGCAGTATTTT.

This clonotype was picked up a small number of times. This rearrangement joins TRBV4-1 to TRBJ2-3; 7 bases align to TRBD2. Looked up from germline, CDR1 is MGHRA and CDR2 is YSYEKL. This CDR3 comprises 17 residues. The V gene end was trimmed by 2 bases and the J gene end by 3 bases; junction bases not matched to a gene: 11. The CDR3 reads CASSQKIPQRDTDTQYF. The CDR3, as DNA: TGCGCCAGCAGCCAAAAGATACCCCAGCGGGATACAGATACGCAGTATTTT.

Only a few counts were recorded for this clonotype. This chain connects TRBV12-3 or TRBV12-4 to TRBJ1-2; 7 bases align to TRBD1. J lost 2 bases, V lost 6 bases, and 3 bases had no gene match. There are 13 residues in the CDR3. The CDR3 DNA sequence: TGTGCCAGCAGGTTACAGGGGAACTATGGCTACACCTTC. It codes for CASRLQGNYGYTF.

The chain employs TRBV12-3 or TRBV12-4 and TRBJ2-1; 8 nucleotides match TRBD1. The V segment lost 6 bases and the J segment 6 bases; nucleotides outside the gene matches: 13. The CDR3 spans 16 residues. The chain's CDR3 is CASSQTGTGHRNEQFF. Here the CDR3 DNA reads TGTGCCAGCAGCCAAACCGGGACAGGCCACCGCAATGAGCAGTTCTTC.

In this sample, this clonotype turned up a few times. This chain links TRBV4-2 with TRBJ2-5; 7 nucleotides line up with TRBD2. The J call may not be correct, given that the DNA end is closer to TRBJ2-7. Germline CDR1 LGHNA, CDR2 YNFKEQ. CDR3 length: 18 residues. In DNA form, the CDR3 reads TGTGCCAGCAGCCAAGAACGGGTCTCGCTCGCGGGAGAACACGAGCAGTACTTC. This sequence encodes CASSQERVSLAGEHEQYF.

In this sample, this clonotype turned up many times. J is TRBJ2-5 and V is TRBV29-1, with 8 bases that match TRBD1. J lost 5 bases, V lost 3 bases, and 8 bases had no gene match. The CDR3 has 14 amino acids. Germline V gene sequence: CDR1 SQVTM, CDR2 ANQGSEA. The CDR3: CSVEWTGLRETQYF. The CDR3 nucleotides are TGCAGCGTTGAGTGGACAGGGCTTAGGGAGACCCAGTACTTC.

The chain recombines TRBV4-1 with TRBJ2-3; either TRBD1 or TRBD2 may fit D (7 bases each). This CDR3 comprises 18 residues. The germline V gene encodes CDR1 MGHRA and CDR2 YSYEKL. V was shortened by 0 bases and J by 0 bases, with 16 bases between the two germline ends. The CDR3 loop reads CASSQDRQGGLSTDTQYF. The CDR3 DNA follows: TGCGCCAGCAGCCAAGATCGTCAGGGGGGGCTTAGCACAGATACGCAGTATTTT.

The table lists this clonotype with a count of one. The chain recombines TRBV27 with TRBJ1-2; D is perhaps TRBD1 (6 bases). The CDR3 runs 14 residues. Trimming stripped 6 bases from V and 2 bases from J, with 13 bases between. In germline, CDR1 is MNHEY, CDR2 SMNVEV (reference sequence). The DNA of the CDR3 is TGTGCCAGCAGACGCAGGGGTTCCAACTATGGCTACACCTTC. It encodes CASRRRGSNYGYTF.

This clonotype was seen only a few times. As DNA, the CDR3 is TGTGCCATCGGACAGGCGCAAGAGACCCAGTACTTC. Translated: CAIGQAQETQYF. J is TRBJ2-5 and V is TRBV10-3, with TRBD1 matching over 7 bases. The trim removed 8 bases at V and 2 bases at J, leaving 2 bases unmatched. The germline gives CDR1 ENHRY, CDR2 SYGVKD. There are 12 residues in the CDR3.

The chain couples TRBV5-1 to TRBJ2-7, with 7 bases aligning to TRBD1. The CDR3 contains 16 residues. Germline CDR1 is SGHRS and CDR2 is YFSETQ. Losses at the gene ends were 7 bases for V and 2 bases for J; bases not matched to a gene: 15. CDR3 in amino acids: CASANWPGQATYEQYF. CDR3 coding DNA: TGCGCCAGCGCTAATTGGCCCGGACAGGCCACCTACGAGCAGTACTTC.

This clonotype was recorded only once. The chain recombines TRBV7-6 with TRBJ2-3; 11 nucleotides line up with TRBD1. The CDR3 sequence is 16 residues long. Germline trimming cut 2 bases from V and 6 bases from J; bases unmatched to any gene: 7. Germline values: CDR1 SGHVS, CDR2 FNYEAQ. CDR3 residues: CASSLLGQGAGDTQYF. The CDR3 nucleotides read TGTGCCAGCAGCTTACTTGGACAGGGGGCGGGTGATACGCAGTATTTT.

Comments on this clonotype: A much larger clone sits a single nucleotide away, making a read error possible. The chain combines TRBV4-1 with TRBJ1-5; D is uncertain. The CDR3 extends over 16 amino acids. The germline gives CDR1 MGHRA, CDR2 YSYEKL. Trimming took off 0 bases at V and 0 bases at J, with 9 bases between the two ends. The CDR3 here is CASSQDPDFSNQPQHF. CDR3 nucleotides: TGCGCCAGCAGCCAAGATCCTGACTTTAGCAATCAGCCCCAGCATTTT.

The sample holds a few counts of this clonotype. The junction does not match germline at one end; this may be a read error. The V gene is TRBV7-2, the J gene TRBJ2-7, with 10 bases that match TRBD2. Germline CDR1 is SGHTA and CDR2 is FQGNSA. This CDR3 is built from 15 residues. CDR3 protein: CASSLELAGGYEQYF. CDR3 nucleotide sequence: TGTGCCAGCAGTTTAGAGTTAGCGGGAGGATACGAGCAGTACTTC.

The V and J genes are TRBV13 and TRBJ2-1; TRBD2 aligns across 9 bases. The CDR3 runs 15 residues. Per the germline V gene, CDR1 is PRHDT and CDR2 is FYEKMQ (reference sequence). The V and J ends lost 2 bases and 7 bases, in that order; junction bases with no gene match: 6. The CDR3: CASSLRREGRNEQFF. CDR3 DNA sequence: TGTGCCAGCAGCTTAAGGCGGGAGGGCCGAAATGAGCAGTTCTTC.

The chain employs TRBV29-1 and TRBJ1-2; a weak D match, TRBD1 (6 bases). There are 11 residues in the CDR3. Trimming took off 6 bases at V and 5 bases at J, with 10 bases between the two ends. The germline gives CDR1 SQVTM, CDR2 ANQGSEA. CDR3 residues: CSVGGLYGYTF. The CDR3 DNA follows: TGCAGCGTGGGGGGCCTTTATGGCTACACCTTC.

This chain joins TRBV6-5 and TRBJ1-1; 7 bases map to TRBD1. The junction had 5 bases not matched to a gene; V was cut back by 0 bases and J by 4 bases. In germline, CDR1 is MNHEY, CDR2 SVGAGI. The CDR3 is 15 residues long. The CDR3 nucleotides are TGTGCCAGCAGTTACTCGGGGGCAGGGGGCACTGAAGCTTTCTTT. As protein: CASSYSGAGGTEAFF.

The chain carries TRBV9 and TRBJ2-7, with D possibly TRBD2 on 6 matching bases. Germline assignment: CDR1 SGDLS and CDR2 YYNGEE. This CDR3 has 14 amino acids. V was shortened by 2 bases and J by 6 bases, with 15 bases between the two germline ends. In nucleotides, the CDR3 is TGTGCCAGCAGCGTCTGGGACTCCTCTACCGAGCAGTACTTC. Translating gives CASSVWDSSTEQYF.

The chain combines TRBV20-1 with TRBJ2-7, with D possibly TRBD1 on 6 matching bases. Germline loops: CDR1 DFQATT, CDR2 SNEGSKA (reference sequence). Trimming stripped 5 bases from V and 1 base from J, with 15 bases between. CDR3 size: 14 residues. The CDR3, as DNA: TGCAGTGCTCGTGCAGGGGCGGCGTCCTACGAGCAGTACTTC. It codes for CSARAGAASYEQYF.

This clonotype showed up just a few times. The gene calls are TRBV2 and TRBJ2-7; D perhaps matches TRBD2 (6 bases). TRBJ2-5 explains the end of the DNA better; the J call may be wrong. This CDR3 contains 14 residues. Germline CDR1 reads SNHLY; CDR2 reads FYNNEI. The CDR3 here is CASSESGTLGTQYF. The CDR3 DNA sequence: TGTGCCAGCAGTGAATCAGGGACTCTAGGGACCCAGTACTTC.

The V call is TRBV12-3 or TRBV12-4, the J call TRBJ2-7, with a tentative D call TRBD1 (6 bases). This CDR3 has 15 residues. Trimming removed 4 bases at V and 0 bases at J, with 13 bases between. The CDR3 DNA follows: TGTGCCAGCAGTTCGACAGGTACTAGCTCCTACGAGCAGTACTTC. Its protein is CASSSTGTSSYEQYF.

This chain uses TRBV6-5 with TRBJ2-4; 8 bases are a match to TRBD2. The J call may be mistaken, given a closer DNA end match to TRBJ2-7. The germline V gene has CDR1 MNHEY and CDR2 SVGAGI. The CDR3 has 13 residues. The CDR3 is CASRTSGYYEQYF. The DNA of the CDR3 is TGTGCCAGCAGAACTAGCGGATACTACGAGCAGTACTTC.

The chain uses TRBV7-8 and TRBJ2-7, with 9 positions matching TRBD2. The CDR3 has 15 residues. The germline CDR1 and CDR2 sequences are SGHVS and FQNEAQ. With 3 bases clipped from V and 5 bases from J, the junction kept 8 bases outside the gene matches. This chain's CDR3 is CASSFRAGGPHEQYF. Written as DNA, the CDR3 is TGTGCCAGCAGCTTTCGGGCGGGAGGGCCCCACGAGCAGTACTTC.

This rearrangement joins TRBV5-1 to TRBJ2-5; the D gene is possibly TRBD1 (7 bases). The germline V gene has CDR1 SGHRS and CDR2 YFSETQ. V lost 2 bases to trimming and J lost 0 bases, with 17 bases between them. The CDR3 spans 17 residues. The CDR3 nucleotides are TGCGCCAGCAGCTTAAGTGCGGCAGGGGGGTACCAAGAGACCCAGTACTTC. Residues: CASSLSAAGGYQETQYF.

This clonotype was seen more than once but under ten times. Its ends do not fully match the called genes, so a read error is possible. The gene calls are TRBV12-3 or TRBV12-4 and TRBJ2-3; D remains unclear. This CDR3 region has 11 residues. CDR3 region: CTSSLGNTQYF. CDR3 in DNA: TGTACCAGCAGTTTAGGGAATACGCAGTATTTT.

CDR3 DNA sequence: TGTGCCAGCAGCACCTGGGACGAGAGCTCCTACAATGAGCAGTTCTTC. The encoded protein is CASSTWDESSYNEQFF. The chain combines TRBV21-1 with TRBJ2-1; the table assigns TRBD1, which was not confirmed against the DNA. TRBV21-1 is a documented pseudogene. CDR3 size: 16 residues.